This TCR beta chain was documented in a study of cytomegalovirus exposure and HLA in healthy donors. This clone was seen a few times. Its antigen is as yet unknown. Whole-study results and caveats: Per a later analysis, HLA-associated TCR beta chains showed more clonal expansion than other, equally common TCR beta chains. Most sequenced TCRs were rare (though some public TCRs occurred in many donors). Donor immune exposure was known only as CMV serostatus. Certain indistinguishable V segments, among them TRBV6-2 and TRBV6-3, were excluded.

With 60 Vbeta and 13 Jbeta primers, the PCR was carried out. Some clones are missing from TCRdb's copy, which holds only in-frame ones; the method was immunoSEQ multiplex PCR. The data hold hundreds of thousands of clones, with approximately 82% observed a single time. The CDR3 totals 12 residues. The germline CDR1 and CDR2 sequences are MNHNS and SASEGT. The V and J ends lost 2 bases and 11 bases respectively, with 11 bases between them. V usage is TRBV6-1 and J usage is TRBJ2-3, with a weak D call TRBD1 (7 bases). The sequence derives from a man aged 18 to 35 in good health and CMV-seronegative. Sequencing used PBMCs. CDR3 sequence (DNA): TGTGCCAGCAGTGAACGACAGGGAGGGCAGTATTTT. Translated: CASSERQGGQYF.